The sequence of this T cell receptor (beta chain) was determined in a study of T cells in localized non-small cell lung cancer. About this clone itself: Its target is not known.

TCRdb's table, derived via immunoSEQ multiplex PCR, lists solely in-frame clones and lacks some. The sample yields about 52,000 clones, 70% to 90% seen once. Whole-study results and caveats: Increased T cell density in blood showed an association with longer overall survival. Adjacent lung exhibited a median of about 50 among the 100 most abundant tumor clones.

This clonotype originated in a male donor aged 60 or over with stage III squamous cell lung carcinoma. Sequenced here: peripheral blood, sampled before any cancer treatment.

For the CDR3, the DNA is TGTGCCATCAACGACGGACTCTACAATGAGCAGTTCTTC. It yields the protein CAINDGLYNEQFF. The chain combines TRBV10-3 with TRBJ2-1; D possibly corresponds to TRBD2 (5 bases). CDR1 is ENHRY, CDR2 SYGVKD, per germline. Trimming stripped 7 bases from V and 3 bases from J, with 10 bases between. There are 13 residues in the CDR3.